A selection of T cell receptor beta chains follows, all from one sample in a study of T-cell reconstitution after alpha-beta-depleted transplantation in children. In TCRdb, the PCR reads were re-called with MiXCR into one record per CDR3 protein. The data show 150,000 to 250,000 distinct CDR3 sequences, with about 6% seen just once and 4.5% to 5.5% held by the top ten. Sequences were derived from PBMCs, sampled before TCRalphabeta/CD19-depleted stem cell transplant. The receptor source for this set is a girl younger than two with combined immunodeficiency, due to receive a stem cell transplant. The CDR3 runs from the conserved cysteine through the conserved F or W. D genes are given only for firm matches. Only some rows state a clone size, as once, few, many or a class for expanded clones.

j_gene: TRBJ1-5; d_gene: TRBD1; abundance: NA; v_gene: TRBV20-1; CDR3nt: TGCAGTGCGGGACAGGTCCCCAATCAGCCCCAGCATTTT; CDR3aa: CSAGQVPNQPQHF
j_gene: TRBJ2-4; d_gene: NA; abundance: many; v_gene: TRBV7-9; CDR3nt: TGTGCCAGCAGCTTAGTGGACAAGTCCAACATTCAGTACTTC; CDR3aa: CASSLVDKSNIQYF
j_gene: TRBJ2-7; d_gene: TRBD1; abundance: NA; v_gene: TRBV29-1; CDR3nt: TGCAGCGTTGGACGGGGACAGGGATACGAGCAGTACTTC; CDR3aa: CSVGRGQGYEQYF
j_gene: TRBJ2-5; d_gene: NA; abundance: NA; v_gene: TRBV15; CDR3nt: TGTGCCACCAGCCCTTACTTGGATGCGGAGACCCAGTACTTC; CDR3aa: CATSPYLDAETQYF
j_gene: TRBJ2-1; d_gene: NA; abundance: many; v_gene: TRBV5-1; CDR3nt: TGCGCCAGCAGCTTGGAGCTGTGGAATGAGCAGTTCTTC; CDR3aa: CASSLELWNEQFF
j_gene: TRBJ2-5; d_gene: NA; abundance: NA; v_gene: TRBV19; CDR3nt: TGTGCCAGTAGTAGAGCGGACAGCGAAGGAGAGACCCAGTACTTC; CDR3aa: CASSRADSEGETQYF
j_gene: TRBJ2-7; d_gene: TRBD1; abundance: many; v_gene: TRBV5-1; CDR3nt: TGCGCCAGCTCCGGGACAGTATCCTACGAGCAGTACTTC; CDR3aa: CASSGTVSYEQYF
j_gene: TRBJ2-7; d_gene: TRBD2; abundance: many; v_gene: TRBV14; CDR3nt: TGTGCCAGCAGCCAAGAGGGGCGGGAGGTTTCCTACGAGCAGTACTTC; CDR3aa: CASSQEGREVSYEQYF
j_gene: TRBJ2-1; d_gene: NA; abundance: many; v_gene: TRBV20-1; CDR3nt: TGCAGTGCTATTGATGCTAGGAATGAGCAGTTCTTC; CDR3aa: CSAIDARNEQFF
j_gene: TRBJ2-2; d_gene: TRBD2; abundance: many; v_gene: TRBV29-1; CDR3nt: TGCAGCGCTAGCGGGAGGGCCACCGGGGAGCTGTTTTTT; CDR3aa: CSASGRATGELFF
j_gene: TRBJ2-1; d_gene: TRBD2; abundance: many; v_gene: TRBV10-3; CDR3nt: TGTGCCACCAACAAGGCAATTGGACTAGCGGGCAATGAGCAGTTCTTC; CDR3aa: CATNKAIGLAGNEQFF
j_gene: TRBJ2-5; d_gene: NA; abundance: many; v_gene: TRBV29-1; CDR3nt: TGCAGCGTTGTTTCTCTGGAGACCCAGTACTTC; CDR3aa: CSVVSLETQYF
j_gene: TRBJ2-1; d_gene: NA; abundance: many; v_gene: TRBV5-4; CDR3nt: TGTGCCAGCAGCCCCCAATCCAATGAGCAGTTCTTC; CDR3aa: CASSPQSNEQFF
j_gene: TRBJ1-1; d_gene: NA; abundance: NA; v_gene: TRBV5-5; CDR3nt: TGTGCCAGCAGCTTGGGACAGGCAGCATTCTTT; CDR3aa: CASSLGQAAFF
j_gene: TRBJ2-5; d_gene: TRBD2; abundance: many; v_gene: TRBV10-3; CDR3nt: TGTGCCATCAGTGTCTGGACTAGCGGGGGTGAGACCCAGTACTTC; CDR3aa: CAISVWTSGGETQYF
j_gene: TRBJ2-5; d_gene: NA; abundance: NA; v_gene: TRBV6-2/TRBV6-3; CDR3nt: TGTGCCAGCAGTCCAACCTATTACAGCTACCAAGAGACCCAGTACTTC; CDR3aa: CASSPTYYSYQETQYF
j_gene: TRBJ1-2; d_gene: TRBD1; abundance: many; v_gene: TRBV13; CDR3nt: TGTGCCAGCGCGACGAGAGACAGGGACGATGGCTACACCTTC; CDR3aa: CASATRDRDDGYTF
j_gene: TRBJ2-5; d_gene: NA; abundance: many; v_gene: TRBV12-3/TRBV12-4; CDR3nt: TGTGCCAGCAGTCCCGGCCCCCGACTAGATCCTCAAGAGACCCAGTACTTC; CDR3aa: CASSPGPRLDPQETQYF
j_gene: TRBJ2-1; d_gene: NA; abundance: many; v_gene: TRBV12-3/TRBV12-4; CDR3nt: TGTGCCAGCACCTTACCCAGGGCTATGTCTCAGTTCTTC; CDR3aa: CASTLPRAMSQFF
j_gene: TRBJ1-2; d_gene: NA; abundance: many; v_gene: TRBV25-1; CDR3nt: TGTGCCAGCAGTGAATATTACAGCTATGGCTACACCTTC; CDR3aa: CASSEYYSYGYTF
j_gene: TRBJ2-3; d_gene: NA; abundance: NA; v_gene: TRBV6-2/TRBV6-3; CDR3nt: TGTGCCGGTTCATCAGATATCCCAGATACGCAGTATTTT; CDR3aa: CAGSSDIPDTQYF
j_gene: TRBJ2-1; d_gene: NA; abundance: few; v_gene: TRBV24-1; CDR3nt: TGTGCCACCAGTGATGGGGGGACGGAGATTACCTACAATGAGCAGTTCTTC; CDR3aa: CATSDGGTEITYNEQFF
j_gene: TRBJ2-1; d_gene: NA; abundance: many; v_gene: TRBV18; CDR3nt: TGTGCCAGCTCACCACAGGGATTCCCCTCCTACAATGAGCAGTTCTTC; CDR3aa: CASSPQGFPSYNEQFF
j_gene: TRBJ1-1; d_gene: NA; abundance: few; v_gene: TRBV14; CDR3nt: TGTGCCAGCAGCCAGGTCTGGGGGATTGGCACTGAAGCTTTCTTT; CDR3aa: CASSQVWGIGTEAFF
j_gene: TRBJ2-3; d_gene: TRBD2; abundance: many; v_gene: TRBV7-3; CDR3nt: TGTGCCAGCAGCTTAAACCCTAGCGGGGTTACAGATACGCAGTATTTT; CDR3aa: CASSLNPSGVTDTQYF
j_gene: TRBJ2-3; d_gene: NA; abundance: many; v_gene: TRBV20-1; CDR3nt: TGCAGTGCTAGAGGAGGACTAATGAGGATCTCAGATACGCAGTATTTT; CDR3aa: CSARGGLMRISDTQYF
j_gene: TRBJ1-5; d_gene: NA; abundance: many; v_gene: TRBV16; CDR3nt: TGTGCCAGCAGCCCCCCGGCGGGAACTCAGCCCCAGCATTTT; CDR3aa: CASSPPAGTQPQHF
j_gene: TRBJ2-3; d_gene: NA; abundance: few; v_gene: TRBV5-6; CDR3nt: TGTGCCAGCAGCGGGCAAGCAAATACGCAGTATTTT; CDR3aa: CASSGQANTQYF
j_gene: TRBJ1-3; d_gene: TRBD1; abundance: many; v_gene: TRBV7-8; CDR3nt: TGTGCCAGCAGCTTCAGGACAGGTGGTTATAACACCATATATTTT; CDR3aa: CASSFRTGGYNTIYF
j_gene: TRBJ2-7; d_gene: NA; abundance: many; v_gene: TRBV4-3; CDR3nt: TGCGCCAGCAGCCAAGACCCCCGGTACGAGCAGTACTTC; CDR3aa: CASSQDPRYEQYF
j_gene: TRBJ2-4; d_gene: NA; abundance: many; v_gene: TRBV11-2; CDR3nt: TGTGCCAGCAGCTCTTTAATAGCCAAAAACATTCAGTACTTC; CDR3aa: CASSSLIAKNIQYF
j_gene: TRBJ1-3; d_gene: NA; abundance: many; v_gene: TRBV11-3; CDR3nt: TGTGCCAGCTCTGAGGAGGGCCTCTCTGGAAACACCATATATTTT; CDR3aa: CASSEEGLSGNTIYF
j_gene: TRBJ2-7; d_gene: TRBD1; abundance: many; v_gene: TRBV3-1; CDR3nt: TGTGCCAGCAGCCTAGCACCCCGGGACAGCTACGAGCAGTACTTC; CDR3aa: CASSLAPRDSYEQYF
j_gene: TRBJ2-1; d_gene: NA; abundance: many; v_gene: TRBV5-6; CDR3nt: TGTGCCAGCAGCTTGAACACAGAAAGCTCCTACAATGAGCAGTTCTTC; CDR3aa: CASSLNTESSYNEQFF
j_gene: TRBJ2-7; d_gene: TRBD2; abundance: NA; v_gene: TRBV6-5; CDR3nt: TGTGCCAGCAGTTCTGGGACTAGCGTCTACGAGCAGTACTTC; CDR3aa: CASSSGTSVYEQYF
j_gene: TRBJ2-1; d_gene: NA; abundance: many; v_gene: TRBV28; CDR3nt: TGTGCCAGCAGTTTACGTCCCAGCTCCTACAATGAGCAGTTCTTC; CDR3aa: CASSLRPSSYNEQFF
j_gene: TRBJ2-7; d_gene: TRBD2; abundance: many; v_gene: TRBV5-1; CDR3nt: TGCGCCAGCAGCTCCATAGCGACTAGCTACCACGAGCAGTACTTC; CDR3aa: CASSSIATSYHEQYF
j_gene: TRBJ2-1; d_gene: NA; abundance: many; v_gene: TRBV20-1; CDR3nt: TGCAGTGCTAGAGGACGTGGTGGACCGAGGGCCTACAATGAGCAGTTCTTC; CDR3aa: CSARGRGGPRAYNEQFF
j_gene: TRBJ2-6; d_gene: TRBD1; abundance: many; v_gene: TRBV4-3; CDR3nt: TGCGCCAGCAGCCAAGTACAGGGGGCTGGGGCCAACGTCCTGACTTTC; CDR3aa: CASSQVQGAGANVLTF
j_gene: TRBJ2-1; d_gene: TRBD2; abundance: many; v_gene: TRBV4-3; CDR3nt: TGCGCCAGCAGCCGTGGCCTAGCGGGACCCTCTAATGAGCAGTTCTTC; CDR3aa: CASSRGLAGPSNEQFF
j_gene: TRBJ2-1; d_gene: NA; abundance: many; v_gene: TRBV9; CDR3nt: TGTGCCAGCAGTCCTCCAGGGATCCACAATGAGCAGTTCTTC; CDR3aa: CASSPPGIHNEQFF
j_gene: TRBJ2-1; d_gene: TRBD2; abundance: many; v_gene: TRBV28; CDR3nt: TGTGCCAGCAGCTCCAGGCTAGCGGGAGCTCACAATGAGCAGTTCTTC; CDR3aa: CASSSRLAGAHNEQFF